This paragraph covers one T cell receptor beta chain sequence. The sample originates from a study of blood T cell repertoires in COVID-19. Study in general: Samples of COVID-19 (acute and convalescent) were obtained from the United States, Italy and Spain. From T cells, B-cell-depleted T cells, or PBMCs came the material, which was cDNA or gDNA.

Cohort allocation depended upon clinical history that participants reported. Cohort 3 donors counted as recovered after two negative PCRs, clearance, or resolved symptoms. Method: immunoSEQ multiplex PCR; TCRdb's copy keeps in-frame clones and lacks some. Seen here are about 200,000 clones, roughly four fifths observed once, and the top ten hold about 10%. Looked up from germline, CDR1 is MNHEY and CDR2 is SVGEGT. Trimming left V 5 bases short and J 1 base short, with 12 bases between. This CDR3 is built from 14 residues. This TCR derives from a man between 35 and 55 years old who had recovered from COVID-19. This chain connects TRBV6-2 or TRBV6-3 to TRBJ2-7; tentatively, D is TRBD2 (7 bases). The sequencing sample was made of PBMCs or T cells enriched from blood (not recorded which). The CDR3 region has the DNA TGTGCCAGCAGTCCCAGGGGAGGGTCCTACGAGCAGTACTTC. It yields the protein CASSPRGGSYEQYF.